This TCR beta chain was documented in a study of blood T cells in healthy people across ages. A second roughly 6 to 11 cycle PCR used barcoded and J-beta primers. Each cDNA molecule, via a template-switch adaptor with 12 random nucleotides, was tagged. A single record per CDR3 protein comes from TCRdb applying MiXCR to the 5' RACE reads. The table has around 800,000 distinct CDR3 sequences, about a quarter seen once. Remarks on this clonotype: Its antigen is unknown.

Study-wide points: There was no known CMV status for donors, so expanded clonotype changes were possibly confounded.

The CDR3 length is 17 residues. Germline assignment: CDR1 SGHRS and CDR2 YFSETQ. The V gene end was trimmed by 4 bases and the J gene end by 2 bases; junction bases not matched to a gene: 6. These data are also associated with another study on T cells of mothers and their children. As reported in that work: It was through the M1S primer of the second PCR that sample barcodes and 2-4 random nucleotides were added.

This chain links TRBV5-1 with TRBJ2-5; TRBD2 matches 15 bases. The TCR originated in a boy between 10 and 17 years old in good health. The specimen was blood. The CDR3 protein is CASSLTGLAGGQETQYF. CDR3 nucleotides: TGCGCCAGCAGCCTGACCGGACTAGCGGGGGGGCAAGAGACCCAGTACTTC. The full variable domain, completed using reference TRBV5-1 and TRBJ2-5, is KAGVTQTPRYLIKTRGQQVTLSCSPISGHRSVSWYQQTPGQGLQFLFEYFSETQRNKGNFPGRFSGRQFSNSRSEMNVSTLELGDSALYLCASSLTGLAGGQETQYFGPGTRLLVL.